The source of this TCR beta chain is a study of breast tumors, draining lymph nodes, adjacent tissues. This clonotype showed up many times. Its antigen is currently unknown. Samples came from axillary lymph nodes draining the breast cancer. Study outcomes and limitations: Most tumor T cells seemingly derive from lymph node, then expand in tumor. Compared with lymph nodes, tumors were less diverse; compared with nontumor tissue, more. Luminal-like breast cancer showed significantly greater tumor-nontumor repertoire similarity than basal-like breast cancer did.

TCRdb reanalysed the multiplex PCR reads using MiXCR and keeps one entry per CDR3 protein. This repertoire shows over 130,000 distinct CDR3 sequences, 32% found once; its top ten account for 2.3%. The CDR3 runs to 15 residues. Germline V gives CDR1 MNHNY, CDR2 SVGAGI (reference sequence). After removal of 0 bases from V and 2 bases from J, the junction contained 1 base not matched to a gene. The sequenced material came from axillary lymph node tissue. V gene TRBV6-6 combines with J gene TRBJ1-2; 9 bases map to TRBD1. The TCR was taken from a female donor with breast cancer. Some clones in this sample may be carry-over from other donors' samples. CDR3 amino acids: CASSYSGTGNYGYTF. As DNA, the CDR3 is TGTGCCAGCAGTTACTCGGGGACAGGGAACTATGGCTACACCTTC.